This T cell receptor (beta chain) was retrieved from a study of identical twins. TCRdb fed the 5' RACE reads into MiXCR, producing one record per CDR3 protein. The sample lists hundreds of thousands of distinct CDR3 sequences; 20% to 25% were seen once. The same sample was also used in a study of T cells expressing NK-cell markers. That paper states: All TCR beta repertoires analysed originated from sorted CD3+CD56+NKG2C+, CD3+CD56+NKG2C- and CD3+CD56-NKG2C+ T cells. The share of CD8+ T cells held by dominant NKG2C+ clonotypes was about 1.0-7.5% in more than 5 donors.

The sample taken for sequencing was CD4+ T cells sorted from blood. The receptor was derived from a woman younger than 30 in good health.

CDR3 coding DNA: TGTGCCAGCAGTTTCGCCTACCAAATCTATGGCTACACCTTC. Its protein is CASSFAYQIYGYTF. This sequence joins TRBV27 and TRBJ1-2, with no clear D. The germline V gene encodes CDR1 MNHEY and CDR2 SMNVEV (reference sequence). V lost 3 bases and J lost 4, with 12 bases in between. This CDR3 has 14 amino acids.